Following are 4 T cell receptor beta chains from one sample sequenced in a study of cytomegalovirus exposure and HLA in healthy donors. The repertoire was sequenced with immunoSEQ multiplex PCR; TCRdb's copy has only in-frame clones and lacks some. This sample has 100,000 to 150,000 clones, with roughly 86% found just once. Sequenced sample: PBMCs. The source is a man in his thirties or forties in good health and CMV-seronegative.

The chain combines TRBV2 with TRBJ2-7; 8 nucleotides line up with TRBD2. This CDR3 is built from 20 residues. Germline V gene data show CDR1 as SNHLY and CDR2 as FYNNEI. V lost 3 bases and J lost 6; bases outside the gene matches: 25. The chain's CDR3 is CASSEWGGRTLAGGLVEQYF. CDR3 DNA: TGTGCCAGCAGTGAGTGGGGGGGGCGTACGCTTGCGGGAGGTTTGGTCGAGCAGTACTTC.

The chain uses TRBV27 and TRBJ2-5, with a possible D match to TRBD2 (6 bases). Trimming removed 5 bases from V and 4 bases from J, with 11 bases in between. CDR1 is MNHEY, CDR2 SMNVEV, per germline (reference sequence). The CDR3 loop spans 13 amino acids. CDR3 residues: CASSHGLPETQYF. The CDR3, as DNA: TGTGCCAGCAGTCACGGACTACCAGAGACCCAGTACTTC.

The rearrangement joins TRBV5-1 to TRBJ2-5; 9 bases align to TRBD2. V gave up 0 bases and J gave up 5 bases; unmatched junction bases: 5. Germline V gives CDR1 SGHRS, CDR2 YFSETQ. This CDR3 comprises 15 residues. The CDR3 reads CASSLALAGWETQYF. Written as DNA, the CDR3 is TGCGCCAGCAGCTTGGCTCTAGCGGGATGGGAGACCCAGTACTTC.

This chain uses TRBV7-9 with TRBJ1-1; 8 bases are shared with TRBD1. Trimming cost V 5 bases and J 3 bases; bases outside gene matches: 14. There are 17 residues in the CDR3. Germline CDR1 reads SEHNR; CDR2 reads FQNEAQ (reference sequence). DNA for the CDR3: TGTGCCAGCAGCGGCGGCCCCTCAGGGGGCCTAGACACTGAAGCTTTCTTT. Protein: CASSGGPSGGLDTEAFF.